The clone carrying this T cell receptor (beta chain) was recorded many times. Its antigen is still unknown. The authors used template switching to add a universal primer site and gave cDNA unique molecular identifiers. TCRdb passed the 5' RACE reads through MiXCR, listing each CDR3 protein once. This repertoire shows fewer than 350,000 distinct CDR3 sequences, about 8.9% found once; its top ten account for approximately 2.1%. The record originates from a study of identical twins. Trimming took off 4 bases at V and 3 bases at J, with 13 bases between the two ends. Germline loops: CDR1 SQVTM, CDR2 ANQGSEA. The CDR3 length is 13 residues. The study, taken as a whole, reports: Compared with unrelated sharing, twin-shared out-of-frame alpha sequences had more low-probability sequences. Invariant MAIT and iNKT cells are populations that could partly confound zero-insertion analyses.

The sample also formed part of further work on yellow fever vaccine responses in identical twins.

This clonotype was obtained from a woman aged 18-30 years in good health. Source material: memory (CD45RO+) T cells sorted from blood. This chain links TRBV29-1 with TRBJ2-7; D is possibly TRBD2 (6 bases). CDR3 protein: CSVVEGTVYEQYF. For the CDR3, the DNA is TGCAGCGTTGTGGAGGGGACGGTCTACGAGCAGTACTTC.